These 16 T cell receptor beta chains originate from one sample sequenced in a study of blood T cell repertoires in COVID-19. Method: immunoSEQ multiplex PCR; TCRdb's copy keeps in-frame clones and lacks some. Among more than 130,000 clones, approximately 80% were seen once, and the ten largest hold about 7%. Sequencing was carried out using peripheral blood. The receptors come from a human donor in a cohort sampled during active COVID-19.

This clone was recorded many times. The J gene is TRBJ2-3, the V gene TRBV29-1, with 7 bases that match TRBD2. The CDR3 loop spans 13 amino acids. The ends lost 3 bases at V and 2 bases at J; junction bases unmatched: 2. From germline, CDR1 is SQVTM and CDR2 ANQGSEA. The CDR3 DNA is TGCAGCGTTGATAGCGGGTTCACAGATACGCAGTATTTT. It specifies CSVDSGFTDTQYF.

The V and J genes are TRBV11-3 and TRBJ2-2; D not certain. Germline CDR1 and CDR2: SGHNT and YENEEA. The CDR3 has 15 residues. Trimming stripped 5 bases from V and 4 bases from J, with 14 bases between. Here the CDR3 DNA reads TGTGCCAGCAGCCGGAGCTCCCGCTCCACCGGGGAGCTGTTTTTT. It translates to CASSRSSRSTGELFF.

The chain joins TRBV30 to TRBJ2-2, with D possibly matching TRBD2 (6 bases). V was clipped by 2 bases and J by 7 bases, with 11 bases between them. Germline-derived CDR1 and CDR2 are GTSNPN and SVGIG (reference sequence). CDR3 size: 13 residues. CDR3 sequence (DNA): TGTGCCTGGAGTTGGAGGGATGGCGGGGAGCTGTTTTTT. Protein product: CAWSWRDGGELFF.

The chain combines TRBV9 with TRBJ2-5; 11 bases map to TRBD1. CDR3 length: 15 amino acids. With 3 bases clipped from V and 2 bases from J, the junction kept 3 bases outside the gene matches. CDR1 and CDR2 from the germline V gene are SGDLS and YYNGEE. The CDR3 sequence is CASSGGTGGQETQYF. The CDR3 DNA reads as TGTGCCAGCAGCGGCGGGACAGGGGGGCAAGAGACCCAGTACTTC.

The chain has TRBV5-1 and TRBJ1-2; D not certain. Trimming removed 1 base from V and 5 bases from J, with 12 bases in between. Germline V CDR1 and CDR2: SGHRS, YFSETQ. This CDR3 has 14 residues. Here the CDR3 DNA reads TGCGCCAGCAGCTTGTCCCCGGAGTGGTATGGCTACACCTTC. Amino acid sequence: CASSLSPEWYGYTF. The full variable domain, its missing parts supplied by reference TRBV5-1 and TRBJ1-2, is KAGVTQTPRYLIKTRGQQVTLSCSPISGHRSVSWYQQTPGQGLQFLFEYFSETQRNKGNFPGRFSGRQFSNSRSEMNVSTLELGDSALYLCASSLSPEWYGYTFGSGTRLTVV.

The rearrangement joins TRBV18 to TRBJ1-1; D not certain. The CDR3 consists of 16 residues. The germline V and J ends were trimmed by 5 bases and 8 bases, with 24 bases remaining between them. Germline values: CDR1 KGHSH, CDR2 LQKENI. CDR3 nucleotides: TGTGCCAGCTCATTGGACGCACCTCTCTCGGGGTCGGAAGCTTTCTTT. This sequence encodes CASSLDAPLSGSEAFF. The full variable domain, rest sourced from reference TRBV18 and TRBJ1-1, is NAGVMQNPRHLVRRRGQEARLRCSPMKGHSHVYWYRQLPEEGLKFMVYLQKENIIDESGMPKERFSAEFPKEGPSILRIQQVVRGDSAAYFCASSLDAPLSGSEAFFGQGTRLTVV.

J is TRBJ1-5 and V is TRBV15; D remains unclear. V was trimmed by 5 bases and J by 5 bases, leaving 10 bases between them. The CDR3 length is 13 residues. CDR1 is LNHNV, CDR2 YYDKDF, per germline (reference sequence). Written as DNA, the CDR3 is TGTGCCACCAGCCTCCTCGGGGATCAGCCCCAGCATTTT. This translates into CATSLLGDQPQHF.

The gene calls are TRBV25-1 and TRBJ2-2; 9 positions match TRBD1. The CDR3 is 16 residues long. CDR1 is MGHDK, CDR2 SYGVNS, per germline. V was clipped by 4 bases and J by 1 base; unmatched bases: 4. The CDR3 region is CASSARQGGNTGELFF. The DNA of the CDR3 is TGTGCCAGCAGTGCAAGACAGGGGGGGAACACCGGGGAGCTGTTTTTT.

CDR3 in DNA: TGTGCCAGTAGTCTACACCCGGGAGGGACTAACACTGAAGCTTTCTTT. This encodes CASSLHPGGTNTEAFF. The V gene is TRBV19, the J gene TRBJ1-1; tentatively, D is TRBD1 (5 bases). The CDR3 runs to 16 residues. Per the germline V gene, CDR1 is LNHDA and CDR2 is SQIVND (reference sequence). The V gene lost 5 bases and the J gene lost 2 bases, with 18 bases spanning the gap.

This clone appeared a single time. The chain carries TRBV19 and TRBJ2-6; maybe TRBD1 (6 bases). CDR3 size: 19 residues. Trimming took 5 bases from V and 4 from J, leaving 24 bases between them. Germline values: CDR1 LNHDA, CDR2 SQIVND (reference sequence). As DNA, the CDR3 is TGTGCCAGTAGTTCTCAAGGTCGGGACAAATTTTCGGGGGCCAACGTCCTGACTTTC. The encoded protein is CASSSQGRDKFSGANVLTF.

The V call is TRBV3-1 (or the pseudogene TRBV3-2), the J call TRBJ2-5; 8 nucleotides align to TRBD1. Germline CDR1 LGHDT, CDR2 YNNKEL (reference sequence). The CDR3 has 14 amino acids. V was clipped by 4 bases and J by 6 bases; unmatched bases: 7. The CDR3 nucleotides are TGTGCCAGCAGCCCCGGACAGGGTCGAAAGACCCAGTACTTC. It yields the protein CASSPGQGRKTQYF.

The chain links TRBV24-1 to TRBJ2-6, with no clear D. The CDR3 has 18 amino acids. Between the trimmed V and J ends, which lost 3 bases and 0 bases, there was a span of 14 bases. The germline gives CDR1 KGHDR, CDR2 SFDVKD. The CDR3 DNA sequence: TGTGCCACCAGTGATGAGGCCAGTTCCCTCTCTGGGGCCAACGTCCTGACTTTC. Its protein is CATSDEASSLSGANVLTF.

V gene TRBV19 combines with J gene TRBJ2-7; 7 bases match TRBD1. Trimming cost V 5 bases and J 2 bases; bases outside gene matches: 9. Germline CDR1 reads LNHDA; CDR2 reads SQIVND (reference sequence). This CDR3 is 15 amino acids long. CDR3 sequence reads: CASSPGTEIPYEQYF. The CDR3 bases are TGTGCCAGTAGTCCCGGGACAGAGATACCCTACGAGCAGTACTTC.

The rearrangement uses TRBV9 and TRBJ2-3; D possibly corresponds to TRBD2 (5 bases). V was trimmed by 0 bases and J by 0 bases, leaving 11 bases between them. CDR3 length: 16 residues. Per the germline V gene, CDR1 is SGDLS and CDR2 is YYNGEE. In DNA form, the CDR3 reads TGTGCCAGCAGCGTAGGGATAGCGCCCAGCACAGATACGCAGTATTTT. The encoded protein is CASSVGIAPSTDTQYF.

A single count supports this clone. This sequence joins TRBV4-2 and TRBJ1-2; D possibly corresponds to TRBD1 (5 bases). The CDR3 sequence is 12 residues long. V lost 5 bases and J 4 bases, leaving 8 bases between the germline ends. Germline CDR1 reads LGHNA; CDR2 reads YNFKEQ. In DNA, the CDR3 is TGTGCCAGCAGCTCAGGGCCCTATGGCTACACCTTC. Protein product: CASSSGPYGYTF.

CDR3 sequence: CAWSVLVFDGYTF. The CDR3 DNA is TGTGCCTGGAGTGTTCTCGTGTTTGATGGCTACACCTTC. This chain connects TRBV30 to TRBJ1-2; D gene unclear. The V end was cut by 0 bases, the J end by 6 bases, with 11 bases between. This CDR3 has 13 amino acids. Germline CDR1 is GTSNPN and CDR2 is SVGIG (reference sequence).